The rows below give T cell receptor beta chains drawn from one sample of a study of blood T cell repertoires in COVID-19. Using immunoSEQ multiplex PCR, the repertoire was profiled, and TCRdb retains in-frame clones only, with some absent. This table has 150,000 to 200,000 clones, approximately 88% appearing once. Sequenced input: peripheral blood. The origin of the receptors is a man between 40 and 49 years old with acute or convalescent COVID-19. The CDR3 runs from the conserved cysteine through the conserved F or W. Fields, in order: D gene, clone size, J gene, V gene, CDR3 protein, CDR3 DNA. D genes are given only for firm matches. The listing skips clone size in some rows; elsewhere it reads once, few, many or a size class.

d_call: .
clone_size: .
j_call: TRBJ1-5
v_call: TRBV7-8
cdr3_aa: CASSLVQASNQPQHF
cdr3_nt: TGTGCCAGCAGCTTAGTCCAGGCCTCGAATCAGCCCCAGCATTTT

d_call: .
clone_size: .
j_call: TRBJ1-2
v_call: TRBV9
cdr3_aa: CASSPLSGYGYTF
cdr3_nt: TGTGCCAGCAGCCCCCTTAGCGGCTATGGCTACACCTTC

d_call: TRBD1
clone_size: .
j_call: TRBJ2-7
v_call: TRBV6-5
cdr3_aa: CASSYSDRGSVYEQYF
cdr3_nt: TGTGCCAGCAGTTACTCGGACAGGGGATCGGTCTACGAGCAGTACTTC

d_call: TRBD1
clone_size: .
j_call: TRBJ2-2
v_call: TRBV5-1
cdr3_aa: CASSLAGTGGSGELFF
cdr3_nt: TGCGCCAGCAGCTTGGCCGGGACAGGGGGCTCCGGGGAGCTGTTTTTT

d_call: TRBD1
clone_size: .
j_call: TRBJ1-2
v_call: TRBV3-1/TRBV3-2
cdr3_aa: CASNPGQGIGGYTF
cdr3_nt: TGTGCCAGCAACCCGGGACAGGGTATTGGGGGCTACACCTTC

d_call: TRBD1
clone_size: .
j_call: TRBJ1-5
v_call: TRBV2
cdr3_aa: CASSAGGDKIYPNQPQHF
cdr3_nt: TGTGCCAGCTCGGCAGGGGGAGATAAGATTTATCCCAATCAGCCCCAGCATTTT

d_call: TRBD2
clone_size: few
j_call: TRBJ2-5
v_call: TRBV7-2
cdr3_aa: CASSLEGLAGGGETQYF
cdr3_nt: TGTGCCAGCAGCTTAGAGGGCCTAGCGGGGGGAGGTGAGACCCAGTACTTC

d_call: .
clone_size: .
j_call: TRBJ2-5
v_call: TRBV5-1
cdr3_aa: CASSLGSSQETQYF
cdr3_nt: TGCGCCAGCAGCTTGGGGTCTAGCCAAGAGACCCAGTACTTC

d_call: TRBD1
clone_size: .
j_call: TRBJ1-2
v_call: TRBV6-1
cdr3_aa: CASSDPGQGGDYGYTF
cdr3_nt: TGTGCCAGCAGTGACCCGGGACAGGGGGGAGACTATGGCTACACCTTC

d_call: TRBD2
clone_size: .
j_call: TRBJ2-1
v_call: TRBV11-2
cdr3_aa: CASSSLAGAYNEQFF
cdr3_nt: TGTGCCAGCAGCTCCCTGGCGGGGGCCTACAATGAGCAGTTCTTC

d_call: TRBD1
clone_size: .
j_call: TRBJ1-2
v_call: TRBV10-3
cdr3_aa: CATIGTDLFNYGYTF
cdr3_nt: TGTGCCACGATCGGGACAGACCTTTTTAACTATGGCTACACCTTC

d_call: .
clone_size: few
j_call: TRBJ1-2
v_call: TRBV18
cdr3_aa: CASSPSDFYGYTF
cdr3_nt: TGTGCCAGCTCACCCTCAGATTTCTATGGCTACACCTTC

d_call: .
clone_size: medium-sized
j_call: TRBJ2-4
v_call: TRBV11-2
cdr3_aa: CASSLQGNIQYF
cdr3_nt: TGTGCCAGCAGCTTACAGGGAAACATTCAGTACTTC

d_call: TRBD1
clone_size: .
j_call: TRBJ1-2
v_call: TRBV19
cdr3_aa: CASSANNRGDDYGYTF
cdr3_nt: TGTGCCAGTAGCGCTAATAACAGGGGCGATGACTATGGCTACACCTTC

d_call: .
clone_size: once
j_call: TRBJ2-7
v_call: TRBV24-1
cdr3_aa: CATSDWDSHEQYF
cdr3_nt: TGTGCCACCAGTGATTGGGACTCCCACGAGCAGTACTTC

d_call: .
clone_size: .
j_call: TRBJ1-4
v_call: TRBV6-5
cdr3_aa: CASSATGEKLFF
cdr3_nt: TGTGCCAGCAGCGCTACAGGGGAAAAACTGTTTTTT

d_call: .
clone_size: .
j_call: TRBJ2-5
v_call: TRBV11-2
cdr3_aa: CASSFRLVNLRETQYF
cdr3_nt: TGTGCCAGCAGCTTCCGACTAGTGAATCTTCGAGAGACCCAGTACTTC

d_call: .
clone_size: .
j_call: TRBJ2-7
v_call: TRBV3-1/TRBV3-2
cdr3_aa: CASSQESRLEFYEQYF
cdr3_nt: TGTGCCAGCAGCCAAGAGAGCCGGCTAGAGTTCTACGAGCAGTACTTC

d_call: .
clone_size: once
j_call: TRBJ2-7
v_call: TRBV3-1/TRBV3-2
cdr3_aa: CASSLAPGNEQYF
cdr3_nt: TGTGCCAGCAGCCTCGCCCCCGGGAACGAGCAGTACTTC

d_call: .
clone_size: .
j_call: TRBJ2-1
v_call: TRBV11-2
cdr3_aa: CASSLGPGVYEQFF
cdr3_nt: TGTGCCAGCAGCTTAGGTCCAGGGGTTTATGAGCAGTTCTTC

d_call: .
clone_size: few
j_call: TRBJ1-6
v_call: TRBV5-4
cdr3_aa: CASSPMGGRSPLHF
cdr3_nt: TGTGCCAGCAGCCCGATGGGTGGGAGGTCACCCCTCCACTTT

d_call: .
clone_size: .
j_call: TRBJ1-1
v_call: TRBV5-1
cdr3_aa: CASLLGPQGTEAFF
cdr3_nt: TGCGCCAGCCTCCTCGGGCCCCAGGGCACTGAAGCTTTCTTT

d_call: .
clone_size: .
j_call: TRBJ2-4
v_call: TRBV2
cdr3_aa: CASLSNIQYF
cdr3_nt: TGTGCCAGCCTTTCGAACATTCAGTACTTC

d_call: .
clone_size: .
j_call: TRBJ2-6
v_call: TRBV15
cdr3_aa: CATSRDRGANSGANVLTF
cdr3_nt: TGTGCCACCAGCAGAGACAGGGGAGCAAATTCTGGGGCCAACGTCCTGACTTTC

d_call: TRBD1
clone_size: .
j_call: TRBJ1-2
v_call: TRBV19
cdr3_aa: CASSLTGGGPGYTF
cdr3_nt: TGTGCCAGTAGCCTAACAGGGGGCGGACCTGGCTACACCTTC

d_call: TRBD1
clone_size: .
j_call: TRBJ1-2
v_call: TRBV7-9
cdr3_aa: CASGGGQGVYGYTF
cdr3_nt: TGTGCCAGCGGGGGCGGACAGGGGGTCTATGGCTACACCTTC

d_call: .
clone_size: .
j_call: TRBJ1-2
v_call: TRBV7-9
cdr3_aa: CASSLTVYGYTF
cdr3_nt: TGTGCCAGCAGCTTGACAGTGTATGGCTACACCTTC

d_call: .
clone_size: .
j_call: TRBJ1-2
v_call: TRBV30
cdr3_aa: CAWSVRLGAHNYGYTF
cdr3_nt: TGTGCCTGGAGTGTACGATTGGGGGCGCATAACTATGGCTACACCTTC

d_call: TRBD1
clone_size: once
j_call: TRBJ2-1
v_call: TRBV25-1
cdr3_aa: CASSELRGGIGYNEQFF
cdr3_nt: TGTGCCAGCAGTGAACTCCGAGGGGGCATAGGTTACAATGAGCAGTTCTTC

d_call: TRBD1
clone_size: .
j_call: TRBJ1-2
v_call: TRBV6-5
cdr3_aa: CASSTTGGNYGYTF
cdr3_nt: TGTGCCAGCAGTACTACAGGGGGAAACTATGGCTACACCTTC

d_call: .
clone_size: .
j_call: TRBJ1-3
v_call: TRBV7-6
cdr3_aa: CASSYADFPGNTIYF
cdr3_nt: TGTGCCAGCAGCTATGCAGACTTTCCTGGAAACACCATATATTTT

d_call: .
clone_size: once
j_call: TRBJ1-5
v_call: TRBV14
cdr3_aa: CASSQGEGQPQHF
cdr3_nt: TGTGCCAGCAGCCAGGGGGAGGGTCAGCCCCAGCATTTT

d_call: .
clone_size: .
j_call: TRBJ2-2
v_call: TRBV18
cdr3_aa: CASSPVGSRLNTGELFF
cdr3_nt: TGTGCCAGCTCACCAGTCGGGAGCAGGTTAAACACCGGGGAGCTGTTTTTT

d_call: .
clone_size: .
j_call: TRBJ2-4
v_call: TRBV19
cdr3_aa: CASSTGGGVPIQYF
cdr3_nt: TGTGCCAGTAGTACGGGGGGCGGCGTTCCCATTCAGTACTTC

d_call: .
clone_size: .
j_call: TRBJ2-7
v_call: TRBV12-3/TRBV12-4
cdr3_aa: CASSLRQQDEQYF
cdr3_nt: TGTGCCAGCAGTTTACGACAGCAAGACGAGCAGTACTTC

d_call: .
clone_size: .
j_call: TRBJ2-7
v_call: TRBV15
cdr3_aa: CATSRDFGHLYEQYF
cdr3_nt: TGTGCCACCAGCAGAGATTTTGGACACCTCTACGAGCAGTACTTC

d_call: .
clone_size: once
j_call: TRBJ2-1
v_call: TRBV28
cdr3_aa: CASSPDRLNEQFF
cdr3_nt: TGTGCCAGCTCACCCGACAGGCTCAATGAGCAGTTCTTC

d_call: TRBD1
clone_size: .
j_call: TRBJ2-2
v_call: TRBV6-5
cdr3_aa: CASTRDSTNTGELFF
cdr3_nt: TGTGCCAGCACCCGGGACAGCACGAACACCGGGGAGCTGTTTTTT

d_call: TRBD1
clone_size: .
j_call: TRBJ1-5
v_call: TRBV13
cdr3_aa: CASSSGQGNQPQHF
cdr3_nt: TGTGCCAGCAGCTCCGGACAGGGAAATCAGCCCCAGCATTTT

d_call: TRBD2
clone_size: .
j_call: TRBJ2-2
v_call: TRBV29-1
cdr3_aa: CSVGSTSGGLGSGELFF
cdr3_nt: TGCAGCGTTGGTTCGACTAGCGGGGGCCTGGGGTCCGGGGAGCTGTTTTTT

d_call: .
clone_size: .
j_call: TRBJ1-4
v_call: TRBV25-1
cdr3_aa: CASSAGQEVLKLFF
cdr3_nt: TGTGCCAGCAGTGCTGGACAAGAGGTGCTAAAACTGTTTTTT

d_call: TRBD1
clone_size: .
j_call: TRBJ1-2
v_call: TRBV10-3
cdr3_aa: CAISEGYSGGKRGYTF
cdr3_nt: TGTGCCATCAGTGAAGGGTACTCAGGGGGCAAGCGGGGCTACACCTTC

d_call: TRBD1
clone_size: .
j_call: TRBJ1-6
v_call: TRBV7-9
cdr3_aa: CASSPPGQGNSPLHF
cdr3_nt: TGTGCCAGCAGCCCTCCGGGACAGGGAAATTCACCCCTCCACTTT

d_call: .
clone_size: .
j_call: TRBJ2-1
v_call: TRBV15
cdr3_aa: CATSKEVDTEQFF
cdr3_nt: TGTGCCACCAGCAAAGAGGTGGACACTGAGCAGTTCTTC

d_call: TRBD2
clone_size: .
j_call: TRBJ2-7
v_call: TRBV7-2
cdr3_aa: CASSLGVSGGPHPYEQYF
cdr3_nt: TGTGCCAGCAGCTTAGGCGTTAGCGGGGGGCCCCATCCTTACGAGCAGTACTTC

d_call: .
clone_size: .
j_call: TRBJ2-1
v_call: TRBV4-1
cdr3_aa: CASSQDQGITNNEQFF
cdr3_nt: TGCGCCAGCAGCCAAGATCAGGGAATTACGAACAATGAGCAGTTCTTC

d_call: .
clone_size: few
j_call: TRBJ1-2
v_call: TRBV5-1
cdr3_aa: CASSLDRDYGYTF
cdr3_nt: TGCGCCAGCAGCTTGGACAGGGACTATGGCTACACCTTC

d_call: .
clone_size: .
j_call: TRBJ2-1
v_call: TRBV5-8
cdr3_aa: CASSPRSRSVDEQFF
cdr3_nt: TGTGCCAGCAGCCCGAGGAGCCGTAGCGTCGATGAGCAGTTCTTC

d_call: TRBD1
clone_size: .
j_call: TRBJ1-5
v_call: TRBV6-6
cdr3_aa: CASSVQGASQPQHF
cdr3_nt: TGTGCCAGCAGCGTACAGGGGGCTTCTCAGCCCCAGCATTTT

d_call: TRBD1
clone_size: once
j_call: TRBJ1-1
v_call: TRBV18
cdr3_aa: CASSPPRGQQNTEAFF
cdr3_nt: TGTGCCAGCTCACCACCTAGGGGGCAACAGAACACTGAAGCTTTCTTT

d_call: TRBD1
clone_size: .
j_call: TRBJ2-7
v_call: TRBV5-4
cdr3_aa: CASSFGTGGYEQYF
cdr3_nt: TGTGCCAGCAGCTTCGGGACAGGGGGATACGAGCAGTACTTC

d_call: .
clone_size: .
j_call: TRBJ2-4
v_call: TRBV2
cdr3_aa: CASQGGMSKNIQYF
cdr3_nt: TGTGCCAGCCAAGGGGGTATGTCCAAAAACATTCAGTACTTC

d_call: .
clone_size: .
j_call: TRBJ2-7
v_call: TRBV11-2
cdr3_aa: CASSLVSEQYF
cdr3_nt: TGTGCCAGCAGCTTAGTCAGCGAGCAGTACTTC

d_call: .
clone_size: .
j_call: TRBJ2-1
v_call: TRBV19
cdr3_aa: CASSPVFSSYNEQFF
cdr3_nt: TGTGCCAGTAGTCCCGTGTTTAGCTCCTACAATGAGCAGTTCTTC

d_call: .
clone_size: .
j_call: TRBJ1-2
v_call: TRBV11-2
cdr3_aa: CASSRETRGYTF
cdr3_nt: TGTGCCAGCAGCCGAGAGACACGTGGCTACACCTTC

d_call: .
clone_size: .
j_call: TRBJ1-2
v_call: TRBV7-2
cdr3_aa: CASSLGQGWAASYTF
cdr3_nt: TGTGCCAGCAGCTTAGGGCAGGGGTGGGCAGCCTCGTACACCTTC

d_call: TRBD1
clone_size: .
j_call: TRBJ1-1
v_call: TRBV19
cdr3_aa: CASSIGRGTNTEAFF
cdr3_nt: TGTGCCAGTAGTATAGGCAGGGGGACGAACACTGAAGCTTTCTTT

d_call: TRBD1
clone_size: .
j_call: TRBJ1-5
v_call: TRBV12-5
cdr3_aa: CASGFGQGNQPQHF
cdr3_nt: TGTGCTAGTGGTTTCGGACAGGGTAATCAGCCCCAGCATTTT

d_call: .
clone_size: .
j_call: TRBJ2-1
v_call: TRBV5-1
cdr3_aa: CASSLTRIGSYNEQFF
cdr3_nt: TGCGCCAGCAGCTTAACTAGGATCGGCTCCTACAATGAGCAGTTCTTC